Below, 3 T cell receptor beta chains from the same sample are listed, as sequenced in a study of CD4+ T cells in melanoma. Sequencing was performed with immunoSEQ multiplex PCR; in TCRdb, only in-frame clones are kept and a portion is missing. The data show about 110,000 clones, about 90% seen once. Source material: peripheral blood. Receptor source: a human donor with melanoma.

A few counts support this clone. The chain combines TRBV7-2 with TRBJ2-2; D gene ambiguous. Germline loops: CDR1 SGHTA, CDR2 FQGNSA. Trimming took 2 bases from V and 0 from J, leaving 10 bases between them. CDR3 size: 16 residues. DNA for the CDR3: TGTGCCAGCAGCTTATCGGGTACCTCGAACACCGGGGAGCTGTTTTTT. Its translation: CASSLSGTSNTGELFF. Based on the CDR3 plus reference TRBV7-2 and TRBJ2-2, the full variable domain is GAGVSQSPSNKVTEKGKDVELRCDPISGHTALYWYRQSLGQGLEFLIYFQGNSAPDKSGLPSDRFSAERTGGSVSTLTIQRTQQEDSAVYLCASSLSGTSNTGELFFGEGSRLTVL.

This clone occurred once. The chain employs TRBV12-5 and TRBJ1-1; 7 positions agree with TRBD1. Germline V gene sequence: CDR1 LGHNT, CDR2 FRNRAP. The CDR3 extends over 13 amino acids. Trimming removed 3 bases from V and 4 bases from J; junction bases left unmatched: 2. The CDR3 bases are TGTGCTAGTGGTTTTACAGGGGCCACTGAAGCTTTCTTT. Protein sequence: CASGFTGATEAFF.

This sequence joins TRBV19 and TRBJ1-2; D may be TRBD1 (6 bases). The V gene lost 5 bases and the J gene lost 2 bases, with 15 bases spanning the gap. The length of the CDR3 is 15 residues. Germline V CDR1 and CDR2: LNHDA, SQIVND (reference sequence). The CDR3 DNA is TGTGCCAGTAGTCCTACCGAGGGGGGGAACTATGGCTACACCTTC. Translation: CASSPTEGGNYGYTF.